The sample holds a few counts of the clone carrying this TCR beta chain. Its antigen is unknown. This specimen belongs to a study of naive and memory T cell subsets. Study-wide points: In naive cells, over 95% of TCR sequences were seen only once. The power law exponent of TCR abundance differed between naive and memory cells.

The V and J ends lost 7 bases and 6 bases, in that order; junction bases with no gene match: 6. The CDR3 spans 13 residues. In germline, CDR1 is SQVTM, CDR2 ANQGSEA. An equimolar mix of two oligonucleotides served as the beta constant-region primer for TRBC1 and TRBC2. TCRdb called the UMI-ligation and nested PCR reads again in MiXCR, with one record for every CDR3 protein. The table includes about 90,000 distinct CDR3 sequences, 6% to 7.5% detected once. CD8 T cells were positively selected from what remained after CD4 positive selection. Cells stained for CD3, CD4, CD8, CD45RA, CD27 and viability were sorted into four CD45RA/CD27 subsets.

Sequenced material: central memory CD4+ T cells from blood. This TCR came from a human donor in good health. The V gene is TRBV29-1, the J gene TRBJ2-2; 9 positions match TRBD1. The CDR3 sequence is CSANRGRAGELFF. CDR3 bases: TGCAGCGCAAACAGGGGGCGGGCCGGGGAGCTGTTTTTT.